This entry features one T cell receptor beta chain sequence. Its antigen is still unknown. Individual cDNA molecules each received unique molecular identifiers attached to them. Each CDR3 protein is one row after TCRdb ran MiXCR on the 5' RACE reads. The sample has 70,000 to 95,000 distinct CDR3 sequences, about 11% seen once; the top ten hold about 4.8%. These data are taken from a study of early T cells in non-severe SARS-CoV-2 infection. Across the whole study: The study sequenced bulk RNA from unsorted whole blood, with chains unpaired. Findings of the study overall: Private and CD4 specificities were missed by VDJdb matching, which favored anti-spike CD8 responses.

Germline-derived CDR1 and CDR2 are SGHTA and FQGNSA. The CDR3 consists of 13 residues. Trimming cost V 6 bases and J 9 bases, with 12 bases left between them. The clonotype comes from an adult who was a healthcare worker with PCR-confirmed SARS-CoV-2 infection or an uninfected control (not recorded which). The chain joins TRBV7-2 to TRBJ1-6; D is possibly TRBD1 (6 bases). The sample consisted of whole blood. CDR3 bases: TGTGCCAGCAGTTCTCTAGGGGGTTCACCCCTCCACTTT. This encodes CASSSLGGSPLHF.